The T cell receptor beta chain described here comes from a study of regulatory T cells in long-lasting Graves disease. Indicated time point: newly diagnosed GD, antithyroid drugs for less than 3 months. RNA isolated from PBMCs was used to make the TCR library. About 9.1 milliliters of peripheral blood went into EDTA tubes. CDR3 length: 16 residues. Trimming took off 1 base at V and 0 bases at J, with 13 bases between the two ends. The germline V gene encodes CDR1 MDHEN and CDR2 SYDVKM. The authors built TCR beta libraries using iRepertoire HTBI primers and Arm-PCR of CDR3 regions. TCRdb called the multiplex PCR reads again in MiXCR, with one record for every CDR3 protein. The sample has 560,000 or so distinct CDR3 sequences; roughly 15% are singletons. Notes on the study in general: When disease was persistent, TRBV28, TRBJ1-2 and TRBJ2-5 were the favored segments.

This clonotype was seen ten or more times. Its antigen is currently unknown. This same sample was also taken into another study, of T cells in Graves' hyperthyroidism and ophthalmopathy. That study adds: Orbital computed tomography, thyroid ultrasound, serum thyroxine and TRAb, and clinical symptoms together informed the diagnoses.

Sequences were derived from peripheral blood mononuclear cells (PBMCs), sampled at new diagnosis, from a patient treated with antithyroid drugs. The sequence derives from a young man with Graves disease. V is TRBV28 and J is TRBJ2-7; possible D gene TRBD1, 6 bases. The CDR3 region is CASSLFGQPSSYEQYF. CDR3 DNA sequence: TGTGCCAGCAGTTTATTTGGACAGCCCAGCTCCTACGAGCAGTACTTC.